These T cell receptor beta chains were read from a single sample in a study of T cell responses to AZD1222 COVID-19 vaccine. Repertoires were generated with immunoSEQ multiplex PCR, while TCRdb's copy carries only in-frame clones and drops some. The profile covers 120,000 or so clones, with 87% appearing a single time and around 1.6% taken by the ten largest. Specimen: peripheral blood, collected on day 0 of AZD1222 vaccination. These receptors were obtained from an adult in good health. Each CDR3 is given with its conserved first and last residue. Fields, in order: J gene, V gene, D gene, CDR3 protein, CDR3 DNA. A D gene is named only where the DNA matches it firmly.

>TRBJ1-2|TRBV5-1|-
CASSLARSQTNYGYTF
TGCGCCAGCAGCTTGGCCAGGTCGCAAACTAACTATGGCTACACCTTC
>TRBJ2-1|TRBV9|TRBD2
CASSVGGAGTNNEQFF
TGTGCCAGCAGCGTAGGAGGAGCGGGGACTAACAATGAGCAGTTCTTC
>TRBJ1-5|TRBV7-9|-
CASSLAGGSNQPQHF
TGTGCCAGCAGCTTAGCGGGGGGAAGCAATCAGCCCCAGCATTTT
>TRBJ2-3|TRBV2|-
CASSEGAGTDTQYF
TGTGCCAGCAGTGAAGGGGCTGGCACAGATACGCAGTATTTT
>TRBJ1-4|TRBV7-9|-
CASTRSGGPNEKLFF
TGTGCCAGCACCCGGTCCGGCGGCCCGAATGAAAAACTGTTTTTT
>TRBJ2-7|TRBV2|TRBD1
CASILDRDVYEQYF
TGTGCCAGCATCCTGGACAGGGACGTCTACGAGCAGTACTTC
>TRBJ2-6|TRBV3-1/TRBV3-2|-
CASSQGQLSNSGANVLTF
TGTGCCAGCAGCCAAGGACAGCTAAGCAACTCTGGGGCCAACGTCCTGACTTTC
>TRBJ2-3|TRBV3-1/TRBV3-2|-
CASSPGAQNTDTQYF
TGTGCCAGCAGCCCTGGGGCACAGAACACAGATACGCAGTATTTT
>TRBJ1-2|TRBV19|-
CASSIGPGRSTNYGYTF
TGTGCCAGTAGTATCGGTCCAGGGAGGTCTACTAACTATGGCTACACCTTC
>TRBJ1-1|TRBV19|-
CASSSLGTTDTEAFF
TGTGCCAGTAGTAGCCTCGGGACAACGGACACTGAAGCTTTCTTT
>TRBJ1-1|TRBV5-1|-
CASSFYGQNTEAFF
TGCGCCAGCAGCTTCTACGGACAGAACACTGAAGCTTTCTTT
>TRBJ1-2|TRBV3-1/TRBV3-2|-
CASSQEHYGYTF
TGTGCCAGCAGCCAAGAACACTATGGCTACACCTTC
>TRBJ1-6|TRBV7-9|TRBD1
CASSLSGQGGSPLHF
TGTGCCAGCAGCTTATCAGGACAGGGGGGCTCACCCCTCCACTTT
>TRBJ2-7|TRBV10-3|TRBD2
CAITPGLAGFYEQYF
TGTGCCATTACCCCGGGACTAGCGGGGTTCTACGAGCAGTACTTC
>TRBJ2-5|TRBV7-9|-
CASSWMKETQYF
TGTGCCAGCAGCTGGATGAAGGAGACCCAGTACTTC
>TRBJ2-5|TRBV27|TRBD2
CASSRLRTSGGAAKETQYF
TGTGCCAGCAGCCGGCTCCGGACTAGCGGGGGGGCCGCAAAAGAGACCCAGTACTTC
>TRBJ1-3|TRBV7-8|-
CASSLIQGGGNTIYF
TGTGCCAGCAGCTTAATACAGGGAGGTGGAAACACCATATATTTT
>TRBJ1-2|TRBV30|-
CAWRPMIRWYGYTF
TGTGCCTGGAGACCTATGATCCGGTGGTATGGCTACACCTTC
>TRBJ2-7|TRBV29-1|TRBD2
CSVDTGGEQYF
TGCAGCGTCGACACGGGGGGCGAGCAGTACTTC
>TRBJ2-1|TRBV27|-
CASTPTAGPNEQFF
TGTGCCAGCACCCCGACAGCTGGGCCCAATGAGCAGTTCTTC
>TRBJ2-4|TRBV24-1|-
CATTRGKNIQYF
TGTGCCACCACCAGGGGAAAAAACATTCAGTACTTC
>TRBJ2-5|TRBV7-6|TRBD2
CASSPSGVGETQYF
TGTGCCAGCAGCCCGAGCGGGGTGGGGGAGACCCAGTACTTC
>TRBJ2-7|TRBV3-1/TRBV3-2|TRBD1
CASSQGQQGAYEQYF
TGTGCCAGCAGCCAAGGTCAACAGGGGGCCTACGAGCAGTACTTC
>TRBJ2-1|TRBV5-1|TRBD2
CASNPLSGGAPYNEQFF
TGCGCCAGCAACCCCCTTAGCGGGGGGGCTCCCTACAATGAGCAGTTCTTC
>TRBJ1-5|TRBV10-3|-
CAIRDSGDQPQHF
TGTGCCATCAGAGATTCAGGGGATCAGCCCCAGCATTTT
>TRBJ1-3|TRBV18|TRBD1
CASSPRTGDYTIYF
TGTGCCAGCTCACCGCGGACAGGGGATTATACCATATATTTT
>TRBJ2-3|TRBV11-2|-
CASSVGLHTDTQYF
TGTGCCAGCAGCGTAGGACTTCACACAGATACGCAGTATTTT
>TRBJ2-3|TRBV6-2/TRBV6-3|-
CASSPGDPRSTDTQYF
TGTGCCAGCAGTCCAGGGGACCCGCGGAGCACAGATACGCAGTATTTT
>TRBJ2-7|TRBV25-1|TRBD2
CASSPGTSGGWEEQYF
TGTGCCAGCAGTCCCGGGACTAGCGGGGGGTGGGAGGAGCAGTACTTC
>TRBJ2-1|TRBV19|TRBD2
CASSILAGGNDNEQFF
TGTGCCAGTAGTATACTAGCGGGGGGGAACGACAATGAGCAGTTCTTC
>TRBJ1-1|TRBV6-5|-
CASSYSRGNTEAFF
TGTGCCAGCAGTTACTCGAGGGGAAACACTGAAGCTTTCTTT
>TRBJ1-1|TRBV12-3/TRBV12-4|TRBD1
CASTIQGGTEAFF
TGTGCCAGCACCATTCAGGGGGGCACTGAAGCTTTCTTT
>TRBJ2-7|TRBV6-5|-
CASSYSAGQYIGQYF
TGTGCCAGCAGTTACTCCGCCGGACAGTATATTGGGCAGTACTTC
>TRBJ2-7|TRBV4-2|TRBD2
CASSQGLAGALTYEQYF
TGTGCCAGCAGCCAAGGACTAGCGGGGGCCCTTACCTACGAGCAGTACTTC
>TRBJ2-7|TRBV28|-
CASIQGWGNHYEQYF
TGTGCCAGCATTCAAGGGTGGGGCAATCACTACGAGCAGTACTTC
>TRBJ1-5|TRBV6-5|TRBD1
CASSTRDSRNQPQHF
TGTGCCAGCAGTACGCGGGACAGTCGGAATCAGCCCCAGCATTTT
>TRBJ1-1|TRBV30|-
CAWGIPTGKAEAFF
TGTGCCTGGGGTATCCCTACAGGGAAAGCTGAAGCTTTCTTT
>TRBJ2-2|TRBV19|-
CASSHSGAGELFF
TGTGCCAGTAGCCATAGTGGTGCCGGGGAGCTGTTTTTT
>TRBJ1-1|TRBV27|-
CASSTGSNTEAFF
TGTGCCAGCAGCACAGGGTCGAACACTGAAGCTTTCTTT
>TRBJ2-3|TRBV9|TRBD2
CASSVGTSGGASTDTQYF
TGTGCCAGCAGCGTAGGGACTAGCGGGGGCGCTAGCACAGATACGCAGTATTTT
>TRBJ2-1|TRBV15|TRBD1
CATRDRGTYNEQFF
TGTGCCACCAGGGACAGGGGGACCTACAATGAGCAGTTCTTC
>TRBJ2-4|TRBV7-3|-
CASSPHQRGIQYF
TGTGCCAGCAGCCCGCATCAACGGGGCATTCAGTACTTC
>TRBJ2-2|TRBV21-1|-
CASSKARPPNTGELFF
TGTGCCAGCAGCAAAGCCAGGCCTCCGAACACCGGGGAGCTGTTTTTT